This is a list of T cell receptor beta chains from one sample in a study of cytomegalovirus exposure and HLA in healthy donors. Profiling relied on immunoSEQ multiplex PCR, and the TCRdb table lists in-frame clones only, not all of them. Counted here are 85,000 to 120,000 clones, roughly 85% occurring once; the ten biggest clones make up roughly 2.6%. The sample consisted of PBMCs. The receptors were gathered from a middle-aged man in good health and CMV-seronegative. Both conserved end residues are part of each CDR3. A D gene is named only where the DNA matches it firmly. Some rows mark clone size as missing; the rest say once, few, many or name a class of expanded clone.

TRBJ1-1,TRBD1,few,TRBV10-2,15,TGCGCCAGCAGTCACAGGGGGCGGATGAACACTGAAGCTTTCTTT,CASSHRGRMNTEAFF
TRBJ2-3,NA,NA,TRBV5-3,16,TGTGCCAGACACAGGTTCCACGAGCAGCACACAGATACGCAGTATTTT,CARHRFHEQHTDTQYF
TRBJ2-7,NA,NA,TRBV6-1,14,TGTGCCAGCAGCACTAGGGACTGGCCCTACGAGCAGTACTTC,CASSTRDWPYEQYF
TRBJ2-3,NA,NA,TRBV14,16,TGTGCCAGCAGCCAAGGACTTAACAGGGACACAGATACGCAGTATTTT,CASSQGLNRDTDTQYF
TRBJ2-5,NA,NA,TRBV5-1,15,TGCGCCAGCAGCCTGGAACTTCGAGAATTCGAGACCCAGTACTTC,CASSLELREFETQYF
TRBJ2-7,TRBD1,NA,TRBV7-9,14,TGTGCCAGCAGCTCATGGGACAGGGCCTACGAGCAGTACTTC,CASSSWDRAYEQYF
TRBJ2-5,NA,NA,TRBV6-6,13,TGTGCCAGCAGTTACAACCAGGTAGAGACCCAGTACTTC,CASSYNQVETQYF
TRBJ1-1,TRBD1,NA,TRBV10-3,15,TGTGCCATCAGTGCGTCGGGACAGGGGTACGCTGAAGCTTTCTTT,CAISASGQGYAEAFF
TRBJ2-7,TRBD1,once,TRBV6-6,13,TGTGCCAGCATCAACAGGGGATCCTACGAGCAGTACTTC,CASINRGSYEQYF
TRBJ1-1,TRBD1,NA,TRBV29-1,13,TGCAGCGCCGGGAACCGGGACAGCCTAGGAGCTTTCTTT,CSAGNRDSLGAFF
TRBJ1-5,TRBD1,NA,TRBV5-1,15,TGCGCCAGCAGCTTAAAGACAGGGGAATCTCAGCCCCAGCATTTT,CASSLKTGESQPQHF
TRBJ1-2,TRBD1,once,TRBV29-1,12,TGCAGCGCTTCGGGACAGCCCGATGGCTACACCTTC,CSASGQPDGYTF